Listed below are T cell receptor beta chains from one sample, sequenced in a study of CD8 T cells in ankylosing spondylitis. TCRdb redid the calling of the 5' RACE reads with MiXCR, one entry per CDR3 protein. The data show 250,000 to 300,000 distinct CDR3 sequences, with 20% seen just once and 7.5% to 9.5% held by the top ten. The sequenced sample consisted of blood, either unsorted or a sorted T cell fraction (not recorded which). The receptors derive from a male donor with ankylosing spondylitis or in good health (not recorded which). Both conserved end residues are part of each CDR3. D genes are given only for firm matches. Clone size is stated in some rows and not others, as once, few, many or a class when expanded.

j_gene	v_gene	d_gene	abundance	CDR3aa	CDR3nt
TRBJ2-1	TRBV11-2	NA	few	CASSLGAGLGSNEQFF	TGTGCCAGCAGCTTAGGGGCGGGACTCGGGAGCAATGAGCAGTTCTTC
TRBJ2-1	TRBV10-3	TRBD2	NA	CAISEVSGGVPYNEQFF	TGTGCCATCAGTGAGGTGAGCGGGGGAGTGCCATACAATGAGCAGTTCTTC
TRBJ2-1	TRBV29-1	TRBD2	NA	CSVEAGLAGSNEQFF	TGCAGCGTTGAGGCGGGACTAGCGGGAAGCAATGAGCAGTTCTTC
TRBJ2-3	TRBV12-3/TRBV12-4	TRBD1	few	CASSLSRDRAADTQYF	TGTGCCAGCAGTTTATCCCGGGACAGGGCGGCCGATACGCAGTATTTT
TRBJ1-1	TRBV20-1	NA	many	CSEGLEGLRGTEAFF	TGCAGTGAGGGTTTGGAGGGCCTCAGGGGCACTGAAGCTTTCTTT
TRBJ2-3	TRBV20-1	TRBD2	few	CSAGSGGSTDTQYF	TGCAGTGCTGGTAGCGGGGGAAGCACAGATACGCAGTATTTT
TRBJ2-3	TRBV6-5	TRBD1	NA	CASSYEGTGLTDTQYF	TGTGCCAGCAGTTATGAGGGGACAGGGCTCACAGATACGCAGTATTTT
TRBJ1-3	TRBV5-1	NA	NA	CASSLGQSGNTIYF	TGCGCCAGCAGCCTCGGTCAATCTGGAAACACCATATATTTT
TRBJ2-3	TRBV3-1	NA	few	CASRAGSTDTQYF	TGTGCCAGCAGGGCGGGCAGCACAGATACGCAGTATTTT
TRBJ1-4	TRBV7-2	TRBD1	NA	CASSLGGQALNEKLFF	TGTGCCAGCAGCTTAGGGGGACAGGCCCTTAATGAAAAACTGTTTTTT
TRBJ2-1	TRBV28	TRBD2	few	CASTSWETSGSSYNEQFF	TGTGCCAGCACTTCTTGGGAGACTAGCGGGAGTTCCTACAATGAGCAGTTCTTC
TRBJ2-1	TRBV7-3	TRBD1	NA	CASSHDRVSYNEQFF	TGTGCCAGCAGCCACGACAGGGTTTCCTACAATGAGCAGTTCTTC
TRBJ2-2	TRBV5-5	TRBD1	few	CASSLELTGGTGELFF	TGTGCCAGCAGCTTGGAGCTGACAGGGGGCACCGGGGAGCTGTTTTTT
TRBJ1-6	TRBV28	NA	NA	CAIRTLDGGGNSPLHF	TGTGCCATCAGGACCCTGGACGGAGGGGGGAATTCACCCCTCCACTTT
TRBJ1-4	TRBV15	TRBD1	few	CATSRNSGGNEKLFF	TGTGCCACCAGCAGAAACTCAGGGGGTAATGAAAAACTGTTTTTT
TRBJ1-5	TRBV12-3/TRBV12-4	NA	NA	CASSFEPLNQPQHF	TGTGCCAGCAGTTTCGAACCCCTCAATCAGCCCCAGCATTTT
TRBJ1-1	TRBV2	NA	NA	CASRGPTLNTEAFF	TGTGCCAGCAGGGGGCCTACACTGAACACTGAAGCTTTCTTT
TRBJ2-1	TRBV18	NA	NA	CASSGTGVANEQFF	TGTGCCAGCTCAGGGACGGGAGTGGCCAATGAGCAGTTCTTC
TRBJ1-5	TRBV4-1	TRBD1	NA	CASSHRQGDNQPQHF	TGCGCCAGCAGCCACAGACAGGGGGACAATCAGCCCCAGCATTTT
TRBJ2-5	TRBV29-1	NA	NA	CSVEDLVTAPQETQYF	TGCAGCGTTGAAGATCTGGTGACAGCGCCTCAAGAGACCCAGTACTTC
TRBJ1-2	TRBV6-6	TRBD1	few	CASSLLTGGGYTF	TGTGCCAGCAGCCTACTCACAGGGGGCGGCTACACCTTC
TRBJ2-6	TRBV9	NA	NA	CASSPGQGRYSGANVLTF	TGTGCCAGCAGCCCTGGGCAGGGAAGATACTCTGGGGCCAACGTCCTGACTTTC
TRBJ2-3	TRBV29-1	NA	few	CSVDSGPGSDTQYF	TGCAGCGTTGACTCTGGGCCTGGTTCGGATACGCAGTATTTT
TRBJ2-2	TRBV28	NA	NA	CASTAFTGELFF	TGTGCCAGCACAGCGTTCACCGGGGAGCTGTTTTTT
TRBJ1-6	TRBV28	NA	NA	CASMGGVANSPLHF	TGTGCCAGCATGGGGGGGGTTGCGAATTCACCCCTCCACTTT
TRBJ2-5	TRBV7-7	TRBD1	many	CASSPDRVQETQYF	TGTGCTAGCAGCCCCGACAGGGTCCAAGAGACCCAGTACTTC
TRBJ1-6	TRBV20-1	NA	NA	CSARYRTVHNSPLHF	TGCAGTGCTAGATATCGGACGGTTCATAATTCACCCCTCCACTTT
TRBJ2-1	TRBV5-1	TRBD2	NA	CASPVAGVYNEQFF	TGCGCCAGCCCAGTGGCGGGAGTCTACAATGAGCAGTTCTTC
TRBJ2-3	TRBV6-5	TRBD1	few	CASSYLTGGTDTQYF	TGTGCCAGCAGTTACTTAACAGGGGGCACAGATACGCAGTATTTT